Reported below is one TCR beta chain. This clone was counted only a few times. Its antigen is unknown. Qualities for individual bases were not recorded, and no much larger clone is one base off. The data were obtained in a study of a mutant IDH1 vaccine in newly diagnosed glioma (dated by TCRdb to about 2021). Background on the whole study: Eight vaccinations were administered to patients in weeks 1, 3, 5, 7, 11, 15, 19 and 23, corresponding to visits V03 through V10. Vaccination began 4-6 weeks after radiotherapy alone, or alongside temozolomide cycles in the chemotherapy-containing groups. Of the roughly 31 treated patients, around 62% were male and about 40% were female, and the mean age was around 40 years. Peripheral blood samples were drawn at six visits, namely V03 (baseline), V05, V07, V10, V12 and V13. Longitudinal TCRB deep sequencing was performed for around 23 treated patients wherever samples were available for exploratory analyses. Before enrollment, patients had received standard therapy of radiotherapy alone, temozolomide alone, or radiochemotherapy with temozolomide; most received the combination.

This sample's time point label indicates: week 11, during vaccination. Every vaccine dose consisted of 300 ug of a 20-mer mutant IDH1 peptide in Montanide, administered subcutaneously together with topical imiquimod. All donors had newly diagnosed IDH1-mutant astrocytomas of WHO grade 3 or 4 that showed loss of nuclear ATRX. The samples were drawn from NOA16, a multicentre, single-arm, open-label phase I trial in Germany that tested a mutant IDH1 peptide vaccine in humans for the first time. Genomic DNA for TCRB sequencing was isolated from EDTA blood with the DNeasy Blood and Tissue Kit. General conclusions and limits of the study: Pseudoprogression seemed to be unrelated to changes in the top peripheral T cell clonotypes found by TCRB sequencing. PBMC samples for TCRB deep sequencing were selected based on availability. The authors stated that sample limitations prevented analyses of patient blood samples from being reproduced. Immune responses induced by the vaccine were seen in over 80% of patients across multiple MHC alleles.

The V end loses 2 bases and the J end loses 5 bases, and a stretch of 15 bases separates them. The cysteine opens and the phenylalanine closes a CDR3 of 15 amino acids. Only CDR3 DNA is held: 45 bases, read in frame from base 1. CDR1 and CDR2 are drawn from the germline V gene: MNHNS, SASEGT. Library prep was done by the immunoSEQ multiplex PCR assay. Rearranged TCR beta chain sequences were amplified using the hsTCRB Kit according to the manufacturer's protocol. Sequencing of TCRB libraries was carried out on an Illumina MiSeq. Concerning the study's data processing: The proprietary platform of the kit vendor was used for demultiplexing, trimming and gene mapping. TCRdb re-hosts the immuneACCESS table, in-frame sequences only. Its copies lack some clones; in the studies checked, an unresolved V gene accounts for under half of them, and the cause for the rest is not known. The V and J calls and clone size are taken from that table; D and trimming were inferred from the DNA. The sample yields roughly 120,000 clones; 85% to 90% were counted once. Together, the top ten hold 0.6% to 0.75% of the sample.

This TCR was sampled from a woman in her forties or fifties with glioma. This sample comprised PBMCs, obtained from a glioma patient whose treatment included an IDH1 peptide vaccine. This chain is built from TRBV6-1 and TRBJ2-5; the D gene cannot be resolved reliably. The CDR3 loop reads CASSEMASLVETQYF. Here is the DNA: TGTGCCAGCAGTGAAATGGCCTCACTTGTGGAGACCCAGTACTTC.